This T cell receptor (beta chain) was identified in a study of molecular identifiers for immune sequencing clone quantification. The CDR3 covers 16 residues. Germline CDR1 reads MNHEY; CDR2 reads SVGAGI. With 0 bases removed from V and 0 bases from J, the gap between germline ends came to 12 bases. MiXCR, run by TCRdb on the PCR reads, gives a single entry per CDR3 protein. The data hold about 330,000 distinct CDR3 sequences, with roughly 24% observed a single time. In regard to this clonotype: This sequence may be a read error, since a much larger clone differs from it by one base.

This chain links TRBV6-5 with TRBJ2-7; no clear D gene. Sequenced material: naive CD8+ T cells from blood, with Jurkat cell RNA spiked in. The subset denotes: FACS-sorted CD8+CD4-CCR7+CD45RA+ naive T cells. This receptor was identified in a human donor in good health. Some libraries in this study had Jurkat cell RNA spiked in. The CDR3: CASSYSRQASSYEQYF. In DNA, the CDR3 is TGTGCCAGCAGTTACTCGAGGCAGGCGAGCTCCTACGAGCAGTACTTC.